Listed below are T cell receptor beta chains from one sample, sequenced in a study of shared clonotypes between healthy human individuals. Sequenced by immunoSEQ multiplex PCR; TCRdb stores in-frame clones only, minus some. Of about 580,000 clones listed, roughly 98% were seen once; the top ten hold approximately 0.3%. The material sequenced was naive CD8+ T cells sorted from blood. The receptors originated from a man aged 25-45 years in good health. Each CDR3 is given with its conserved first and last residue. The D gene is left open where the match is weak. Clone size is shown for a subset of rows, as once, few, many or a class of expanded clone.

J	size	V	D	CDR3	DNA
TRBJ1-2	once	TRBV19	TRBD1	CASSSYRDRGLYGYTF	TGTGCCAGTAGTAGCTACCGGGACAGGGGACTCTATGGCTACACCTTC
TRBJ2-7	-	TRBV27	-	CASSDGANEQYF	TGTGCCAGCAGTGACGGCGCGAACGAGCAGTACTTC
TRBJ1-2	-	TRBV10-3	-	CAISSERNYGYTF	TGTGCCATCAGTTCGGAACGTAACTATGGCTACACCTTC
TRBJ2-7	-	TRBV11-2	-	CASSPLPPYEQYF	TGTGCCAGCAGCCCTCTCCCCCCCTACGAGCAGTACTTC
TRBJ2-1	-	TRBV27	-	CASRSDTSSYNEQFF	TGTGCCAGCAGGTCAGACACAAGCTCCTACAATGAGCAGTTCTTC
TRBJ2-1	once	TRBV6-1	-	CASSDSETSYNEQFF	TGTGCCAGCAGTGACTCCGAGACTAGTTACAATGAGCAGTTCTTC
TRBJ2-7	-	TRBV7-9	TRBD2	CASSLSGLAGDEQYF	TGTGCCAGCAGCTTATCCGGACTAGCGGGAGACGAGCAGTACTTC
TRBJ1-1	-	TRBV18	TRBD1	CASSPRDRGTFDTEAFF	TGTGCCAGCTCACCACGGGACAGGGGGACATTTGACACTGAAGCTTTCTTT
TRBJ1-1	once	TRBV7-9	-	CASSATSGRAEAFF	TGTGCCAGCAGCGCGACGTCTGGACGGGCTGAAGCTTTCTTT
TRBJ2-3	-	TRBV7-9	-	CASRNGVGTDTQYF	TGTGCCAGCAGAAACGGGGTGGGCACAGATACGCAGTATTTT
TRBJ2-5	-	TRBV11-2	TRBD2	CASTPTSKETQYF	TGTGCCAGCACCCCGACTAGCAAAGAGACCCAGTACTTC
TRBJ2-2	-	TRBV7-9	-	CASSLELMGTGELFF	TGTGCCAGCAGCTTAGAGCTGATGGGCACCGGGGAGCTGTTTTTT
TRBJ2-6	-	TRBV6-5	TRBD1	CASSYAGGSGANVLTF	TGTGCCAGCAGTTACGCAGGGGGTAGTGGGGCCAACGTCCTGACTTTC
TRBJ1-4	-	TRBV10-3	-	CAISKSREYEKLFF	TGTGCCATCAGTAAATCTAGGGAGTATGAAAAACTGTTTTTT
TRBJ2-7	-	TRBV15	-	CATSRTTGNEQYF	TGTGCCACCAGCAGAACTACAGGGAACGAGCAGTACTTC
TRBJ2-7	-	TRBV29-1	-	CSVVNHSYEQYF	TGCAGCGTTGTAAACCACTCCTACGAGCAGTACTTC
TRBJ2-7	-	TRBV10-2	TRBD1	CASRGGQGFYEQYF	TGCGCCAGCAGAGGAGGACAGGGGTTCTACGAGCAGTACTTC
TRBJ2-7	-	TRBV29-1	TRBD1	CSVGDRGYEQYF	TGCAGCGTGGGGGACAGGGGTTACGAGCAGTACTTC
TRBJ2-1	-	TRBV5-5	-	CASSPEYRAVEQFF	TGTGCCAGCAGCCCCGAATACAGGGCAGTGGAGCAGTTCTTC
TRBJ2-7	-	TRBV6-5	-	CASSYSKGRTSEQYF	TGTGCCAGCAGTTACTCGAAAGGGCGGACGAGCGAGCAGTACTTC
TRBJ2-1	-	TRBV13	-	CASSQLTRVMIF	TGTGCCAGCAGCCAGTTGACTCGAGTCATGATCTTC
TRBJ2-1	-	TRBV2	-	CAKQGSTSSYNEQFF	TGTGCTAAGCAAGGGTCAACGAGCTCCTACAATGAGCAGTTCTTC
TRBJ2-3	-	TRBV15	-	CATSRVYADTQYF	TGTGCCACCAGCAGAGTCTATGCAGATACGCAGTATTTT